This T cell receptor (beta chain) was recorded in a study of blood T cell repertoires in COVID-19. Germline V gene sequence: CDR1 SGHTS, CDR2 YDEGEE. V was shortened by 4 bases and J by 4 bases, with 9 bases between the two germline ends. The CDR3 is made up of 12 amino acids. Sequenced by immunoSEQ multiplex PCR; TCRdb stores in-frame clones only, minus some. Of more than 350,000 clones in the sample, over 75% were seen once. The sequenced material came from PBMCs or T cells enriched from blood (not recorded which). The gene calls are TRBV5-8 and TRBJ2-7; D is undetermined. The sequence was collected from a woman younger than 35 who had been exposed to COVID-19. The CDR3 reads CASSQVGYEQYF. CDR3 sequence (DNA): TGTGCCAGCAGCCAGGTGGGTTACGAGCAGTACTTC.